The clone carrying this TCR beta chain came up once. The antigen is undetermined. This specimen belongs to a study of T cell responses to AZD1222 COVID-19 vaccine. Findings of the study overall: Close to half of all spike-specific TCRs reportedly target regions of the variants that are unmutated. Vaccine-related CD4 TCRs covered spike, predominating at 160-218 and 743-854.

Generated by immunoSEQ multiplex PCR, the TCRdb table keeps only in-frame clones and is missing some. Here the sample spans 90,000 to 150,000 clones, about nine tenths being singletons. Trimming removed 4 bases from V and 6 bases from J, with 15 bases in between. The CDR3 sequence is 14 residues long. In germline, CDR1 is WSHSY, CDR2 SAAADI. This sample comprised peripheral blood, obtained on day 0 of AZD1222 vaccination. The rearrangement links TRBV10-2 to TRBJ1-1, with D possibly being TRBD1 (5 bases). This TCR came from an adult in good health. The CDR3 DNA reads TGCGCCAGCAGTGGAGAGGGGCGAAGGGCTGAAGCTTTCTTT. Translation: CASSGEGRRAEAFF.